A selection of T cell receptor beta chains follows, all from one sample in a study of control samples from healthy donors and cancer patients. This table comes from immunoSEQ multiplex PCR, and its TCRdb copy is limited to in-frame clones, with some not included. The data contain roughly 130,000 clones, nearly 90% of them singletons. Sequencing input: blood. The receptor source for this set is a man in his forties or fifties in good health. Each CDR3 is given with its conserved first and last residue. The D gene is left open where the match is weak. Clone size is stated in some rows and not others, as once, few, many or a class when expanded.

length	size	D	J	V	DNA	CDR3
14	-	-	TRBJ1-2	TRBV5-1	TGCGCCAGCAGCTTCAGGGTACGCGACTATGGCTACACCTTC	CASSFRVRDYGYTF
15	-	-	TRBJ2-1	TRBV27	TGTGCCAGCCGGTTGCTAGCGTTAACCTACAATGAGCAGTTCTTC	CASRLLALTYNEQFF
15	-	TRBD2	TRBJ2-2	TRBV19	TGTGCCAGTAGTAGGGGAGCGGGGGTCACCGGGGAGCTGTTTTTT	CASSRGAGVTGELFF
15	-	-	TRBJ1-1	TRBV5-4	TGTGCCAGCAGCTTGGGCAGTCTGGGGGACACTGAAGCTTTCTTT	CASSLGSLGDTEAFF
14	-	-	TRBJ1-5	TRBV7-8	TGTGCCAGCAGCTCTCGACGGTTCAATCAGCCCCAGCATTTT	CASSSRRFNQPQHF
16	many	TRBD1	TRBJ2-7	TRBV13	TGTGCCAGCAGCTTAAGGTCCGGGACAGGGGGGATCGAGCAGTACTTC	CASSLRSGTGGIEQYF
14	-	-	TRBJ2-3	TRBV27	TGTGCCAGCAGACGATACCATGGCACAGATACGCAGTATTTT	CASRRYHGTDTQYF
16	-	TRBD1	TRBJ2-5	TRBV6-5	TGTGCCAGCAGTTACTCGAGGGGGCGAGGGCAAGAGACCCAGTACTTC	CASSYSRGRGQETQYF
16	-	-	TRBJ1-2	TRBV7-8	TGTGCCAGCAGCTTATATCGGGTCCCGCCTCCTTTTGGCTACACCTTC	CASSLYRVPPPFGYTF
16	-	TRBD2	TRBJ2-3	TRBV11-3	TGTGCCAGCAGCTTAGCGTCGGGGGGGAGCACAGATACGCAGTATTTT	CASSLASGGSTDTQYF
16	-	-	TRBJ2-7	TRBV4-1	TGCGCCAGCAGCCAAGAGGCTGTCGGCAGGGGCTACGAGCAGTACTTC	CASSQEAVGRGYEQYF
12	-	-	TRBJ2-3	TRBV29-1	TGCAGCGTTGAAAGGACCCAAGATACGCAGTATTTT	CSVERTQDTQYF
15	-	TRBD1	TRBJ1-5	TRBV10-2	TGCGCCAGCAGCAAGGGGACAGGGGATTATCAGCCCCAGCATTTT	CASSKGTGDYQPQHF
14	-	-	TRBJ1-5	TRBV2	TGTGCCAGCAGTGTCCAGGGGATGAATCAGCCCCAGCATTTT	CASSVQGMNQPQHF
17	-	-	TRBJ2-5	TRBV25-1	TGTGCCAGCAGCGCAACGCCAATAGCGGACCATCAAGAGACCCAGTACTTC	CASSATPIADHQETQYF
13	-	-	TRBJ1-2	TRBV2	TGTGCCAGCCTGAGGACAGCCAACTATGGCTACACCTTC	CASLRTANYGYTF
14	-	TRBD1	TRBJ1-2	TRBV7-2	TGTGCCAGCAGCTTTCCGACAGGGGCGATTGGCTACACCTTC	CASSFPTGAIGYTF
12	-	-	TRBJ1-1	TRBV6-6	TGTGCCAGCAGTTCAGGCTGGACTGAAGCTTTCTTT	CASSSGWTEAFF
12	-	-	TRBJ2-7	TRBV29-1	TGCAGCGTTGGGTGGCAGGGGTGGGAGCAGTACTTC	CSVGWQGWEQYF
15	-	-	TRBJ1-6	TRBV6-1	TGTGCCAGCAGTGAAGTAAGGCAGGGTAGTTCACCCCTCCACTTT	CASSEVRQGSSPLHF
14	-	TRBD2	TRBJ2-4	TRBV11-3	TGTGCCAGCAGCTCCGGGACTAGCCTAAACATTCAGTACTTC	CASSSGTSLNIQYF
13	-	-	TRBJ1-2	TRBV6-5	TGTGCCAGCCGCTGGACGGTAAACTATGGCTACACCTTC	CASRWTVNYGYTF
14	-	TRBD2	TRBJ2-1	TRBV6-5	TGTGCCAGCAGTTTAGCGGGGGCTTACAATGAGCAGTTCTTC	CASSLAGAYNEQFF
14	once	-	TRBJ1-1	TRBV6-6	TGTGCCAGCAGTTACAATTGGGGAAACACTGAAGCTTTCTTT	CASSYNWGNTEAFF
14	-	TRBD1	TRBJ2-5	TRBV29-1	TGCAGCGTGGGGGGGACAGGGTGGCAAGAGACCCAGTACTTC	CSVGGTGWQETQYF
14	-	-	TRBJ2-1	TRBV6-5	TGTGCCAGCAGTTACGACAAGTTACCCATTGAGCAGTTCTTC	CASSYDKLPIEQFF
14	-	TRBD1	TRBJ1-5	TRBV5-6	TGTGCCAGCAGCTTACAGGGGGCGGATCAGCCCCAGCATTTT	CASSLQGADQPQHF
15	-	TRBD2	TRBJ2-1	TRBV6-5	TGTGCCAGCAGTTACTCGGCGGGAGCCAACAATGAGCAGTTCTTC	CASSYSAGANNEQFF
13	-	-	TRBJ2-1	TRBV18	TGTGCCAGCTCACCCTCGCGGTACAATGAGCAGTTCTTC	CASSPSRYNEQFF
15	-	-	TRBJ2-7	TRBV6-6	TGTGCCAGCAGTTACTCGGCAGGGGAATCCTACGAGCAGTACTTC	CASSYSAGESYEQYF
14	-	-	TRBJ1-1	TRBV6-6	TGTGCCAGCAGTTATAGGGACACCTACACTGAAGCTTTCTTT	CASSYRDTYTEAFF
13	once	-	TRBJ1-6	TRBV7-2	TGTGCCAGCAGCTTAGCAGGGGGTTCACCCCTCCACTTT	CASSLAGGSPLHF
19	once	TRBD1	TRBJ2-7	TRBV5-1	TGCGCCAGCAGCTTGGCGGGACAGGGATTATCGGGGTCGGACTACGAGCAGTACTTC	CASSLAGQGLSGSDYEQYF
15	-	-	TRBJ2-1	TRBV24-1	TGTGCCACCAGTGATTTGGAGAGCTCCTACAATGAGCAGTTCTTC	CATSDLESSYNEQFF
13	-	-	TRBJ1-6	TRBV10-2	TGCGCCAGCAGTGGGTCGGCCTCCTTGCCCCTCCACTTT	CASSGSASLPLHF
14	-	-	TRBJ2-7	TRBV3-1/TRBV3-2	TGTGCCAGCAGCCAAGGTCCCTACTCCTACGAGCAGTACTTC	CASSQGPYSYEQYF
16	-	-	TRBJ1-5	TRBV28	TGTGCCAGCAGTTTTCAAGGAAGGGGTAGCAATCAGCCCCAGCATTTT	CASSFQGRGSNQPQHF
16	-	TRBD2	TRBJ2-3	TRBV24-1	TGTGCCACCAGTGACCGGACTAGCGGGGGCACAGATACGCAGTATTTT	CATSDRTSGGTDTQYF
13	-	-	TRBJ2-1	TRBV30	TGTGCCTGGAGTGTGCGTGGAGACAATGAGCAGTTCTTC	CAWSVRGDNEQFF
15	-	-	TRBJ1-1	TRBV7-2	TGTGCCAGCAGCCCGGGTGACAGACTAATTTTACGGGCTTTCTTT	CASSPGDRLILRAFF
14	-	-	TRBJ1-1	TRBV6-5	TGTGCCAGCAGTTACTCCGCGAGACGGGATGAAGCTTTCTTT	CASSYSARRDEAFF
15	-	-	TRBJ2-7	TRBV7-9	TGTGCCAGCAGCTTAGGGGTCGGGGAGTCCTACGAGCAGTACTTC	CASSLGVGESYEQYF
14	-	TRBD1	TRBJ1-1	TRBV19	TGTGCCAGTAGGTCGACAGGGACGAGCACTGAAGCTTTCTTT	CASRSTGTSTEAFF
14	once	-	TRBJ1-1	TRBV2	TGTGCCAGCAGGCCGGACAGATTGAACACTGAAGCTTTCTTT	CASRPDRLNTEAFF
16	once	TRBD1	TRBJ2-7	TRBV7-9	TGTGCCAGCAGCGCGCTCCATGGACAGGGTTCCTACGAGACGTACTTC	CASSALHGQGSYETYF
13	-	TRBD1	TRBJ1-2	TRBV29-1	TGCAGCGTGAGACAGGGGGCTAATAATGGCTACACCTTC	CSVRQGANNGYTF
16	-	TRBD2	TRBJ2-7	TRBV24-1	TGTGCCACCAGTGACCGACGACTAGCGGGGATTGACGAGCAGTACTTC	CATSDRRLAGIDEQYF
15	-	-	TRBJ1-3	TRBV10-3	TGTGCCGTCAATCCCAATTCAGGGCATGGAAACACCATATATTTT	CAVNPNSGHGNTIYF
13	-	-	TRBJ1-1	TRBV24-1	TGTGCCACCAGGGACAGTATGAACACTGAAGCTTTCTTT	CATRDSMNTEAFF
13	-	-	TRBJ1-2	TRBV15	TGTGCCACCAGCAGAACCGGGGGATATGGCTACACCTTC	CATSRTGGYGYTF
16	-	TRBD2	TRBJ2-2	TRBV27	TGTGCCAGCAGTTTAAGACTAGCCTTGAACACCGGGGAGCTGTTTTTT	CASSLRLALNTGELFF
18	-	-	TRBJ2-3	TRBV9	TGTGCCAGCAGCGTCTTTGAGGCAGCCATATCTAGCACAGATACGCAGTATTTT	CASSVFEAAISSTDTQYF
15	-	-	TRBJ1-1	TRBV29-1	TGCAGCGTTTCCATTCCGGGACGGACTAAAACTGAAGCTTTCTTT	CSVSIPGRTKTEAFF
16	-	TRBD1	TRBJ2-1	TRBV3-1/TRBV3-2	TGTGCCAGCAGCTCAGGGGGCCCCAGGATTGGCAATGAGCAGTTCTTC	CASSSGGPRIGNEQFF
17	-	TRBD2	TRBJ2-3	TRBV5-1	TGCGCCAGCAGCTCAGGGACTAGCGGGGCGTACACAGATACGCAGTATTTT	CASSSGTSGAYTDTQYF